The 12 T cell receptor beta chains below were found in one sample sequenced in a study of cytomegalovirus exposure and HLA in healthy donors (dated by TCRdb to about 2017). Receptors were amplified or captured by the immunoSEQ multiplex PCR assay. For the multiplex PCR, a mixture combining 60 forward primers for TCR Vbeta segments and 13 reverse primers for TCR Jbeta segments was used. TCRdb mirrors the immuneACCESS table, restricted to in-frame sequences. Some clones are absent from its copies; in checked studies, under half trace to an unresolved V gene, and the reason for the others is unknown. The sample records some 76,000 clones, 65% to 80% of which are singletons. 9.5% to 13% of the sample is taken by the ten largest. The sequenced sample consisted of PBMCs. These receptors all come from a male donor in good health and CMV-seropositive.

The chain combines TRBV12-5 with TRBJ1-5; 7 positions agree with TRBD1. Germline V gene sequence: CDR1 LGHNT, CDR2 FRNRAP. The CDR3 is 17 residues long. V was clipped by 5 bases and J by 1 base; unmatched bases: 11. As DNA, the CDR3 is TGTGCTAGTGGTATCGACAGGGTCTGGAGCAGCAATCAGCCCCAGCATTTT. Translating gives CASGIDRVWSSNQPQHF.

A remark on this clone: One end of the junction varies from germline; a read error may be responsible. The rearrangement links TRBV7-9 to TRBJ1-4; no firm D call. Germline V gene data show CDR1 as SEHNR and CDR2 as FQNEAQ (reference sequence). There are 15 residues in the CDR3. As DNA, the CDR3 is TGTGCCAGCAGCCGAGGCACATCGACTAGTGAAAAACTGTTTTTT. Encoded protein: CASSRGTSTSEKLFF.

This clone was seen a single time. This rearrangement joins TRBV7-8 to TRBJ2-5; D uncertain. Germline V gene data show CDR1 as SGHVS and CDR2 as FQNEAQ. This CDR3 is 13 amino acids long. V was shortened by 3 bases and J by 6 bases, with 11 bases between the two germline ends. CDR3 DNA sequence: TGTGCCAGCAGCTTGAGGAAAGAGCAGACCCAGTACTTC. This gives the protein CASSLRKEQTQYF.

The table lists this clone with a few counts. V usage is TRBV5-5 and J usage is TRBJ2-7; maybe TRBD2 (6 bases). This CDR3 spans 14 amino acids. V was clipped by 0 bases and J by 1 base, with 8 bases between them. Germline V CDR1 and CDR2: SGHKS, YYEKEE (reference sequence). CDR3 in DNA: TGTGCCAGCAGCTTGGAGGCGGGGTCCTACGAGCAGTACTTC. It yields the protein CASSLEAGSYEQYF.

CDR3 in amino acids: CASSLGPVARRGNEQYF. Written as DNA, the CDR3 is TGTGCCAGCAGCTTAGGACCTGTGGCTAGAAGGGGCAACGAGCAGTACTTC. The V call is TRBV7-8, the J call TRBJ2-7; weak D call: TRBD1 (5 bases). The CDR3 has 17 residues. Germline V gives CDR1 SGHVS, CDR2 FQNEAQ. V lost 1 base, J lost 5 bases, and 21 bases lay in between.

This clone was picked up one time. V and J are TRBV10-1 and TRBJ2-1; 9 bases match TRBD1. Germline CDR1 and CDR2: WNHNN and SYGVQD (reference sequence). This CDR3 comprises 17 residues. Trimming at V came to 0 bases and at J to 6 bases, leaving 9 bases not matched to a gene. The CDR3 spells CASSESIFGTGFNEQFF. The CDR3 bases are TGCGCCAGCAGTGAGTCGATCTTTGGGACAGGGTTCAATGAGCAGTTCTTC.

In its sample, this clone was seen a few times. The CDR3 nucleotides read TGTGCCATCAGTGATCGGGGAATGAACACTGAAGCTTTCTTT. Its translation is CAISDRGMNTEAFF. The rearrangement uses TRBV10-3 and TRBJ1-1, with D unresolved. The CDR3 contains 14 residues. Germline-derived CDR1 and CDR2 are ENHRY and SYGVKD. Between the trimmed V and J ends, which lost 3 bases and 0 bases, there was a span of 8 bases.

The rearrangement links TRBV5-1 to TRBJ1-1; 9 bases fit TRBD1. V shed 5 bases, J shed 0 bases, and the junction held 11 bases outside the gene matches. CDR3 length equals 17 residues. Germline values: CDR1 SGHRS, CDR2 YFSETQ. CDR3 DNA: TGCGCCAGCAGGAAGCCCTACAGGGGGCCCATGAACACTGAAGCTTTCTTT. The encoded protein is CASRKPYRGPMNTEAFF.

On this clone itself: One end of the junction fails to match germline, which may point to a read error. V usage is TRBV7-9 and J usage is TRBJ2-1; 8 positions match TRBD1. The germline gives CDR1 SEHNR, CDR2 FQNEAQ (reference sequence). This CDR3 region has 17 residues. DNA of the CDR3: TGTTCCAGCAGCTTAGCTCGACAGGGGCGCTTTTACAATGAGCAGTTCTTC. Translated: CSSSLARQGRFYNEQFF.

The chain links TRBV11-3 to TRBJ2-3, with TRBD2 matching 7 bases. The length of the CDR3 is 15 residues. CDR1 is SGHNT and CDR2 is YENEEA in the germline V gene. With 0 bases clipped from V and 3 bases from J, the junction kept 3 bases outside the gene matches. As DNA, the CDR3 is TGTGCCAGCAGCTTAGATGGCGGGAGTACAGATACGCAGTATTTT. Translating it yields CASSLDGGSTDTQYF.

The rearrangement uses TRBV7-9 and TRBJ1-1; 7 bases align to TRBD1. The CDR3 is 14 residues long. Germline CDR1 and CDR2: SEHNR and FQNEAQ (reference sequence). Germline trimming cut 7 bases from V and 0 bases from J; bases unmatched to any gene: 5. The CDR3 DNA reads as TGTGCCAGCACCCCCCAGGGGGTGAACACTGAAGCTTTCTTT. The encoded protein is CASTPQGVNTEAFF.

CDR3 nucleotides: TGCGCCAGCAGCTTGGGGAGCGGGGTGAACACCGGGGAGCTGTTTTTT. Protein sequence: CASSLGSGVNTGELFF. The chain carries TRBV5-1 and TRBJ2-2; 7 bases map to TRBD2. Germline loops: CDR1 SGHRS, CDR2 YFSETQ. The CDR3 covers 16 residues. J lost 1 base, V lost 0 bases, and 3 bases had no gene match.